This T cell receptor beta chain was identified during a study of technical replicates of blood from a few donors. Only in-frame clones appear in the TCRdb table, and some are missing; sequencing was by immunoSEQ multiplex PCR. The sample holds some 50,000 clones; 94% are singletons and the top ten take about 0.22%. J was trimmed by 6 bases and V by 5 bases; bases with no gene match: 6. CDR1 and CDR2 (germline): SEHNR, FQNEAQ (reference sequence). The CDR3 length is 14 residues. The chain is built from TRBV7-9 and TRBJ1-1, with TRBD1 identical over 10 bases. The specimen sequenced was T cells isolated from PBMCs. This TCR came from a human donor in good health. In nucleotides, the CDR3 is TGTGCCAGCAGCGCGACAGGGGGCGCTTCTGAAGCTTTCTTT. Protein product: CASSATGGASEAFF.